Following are 19 T cell receptor beta chains from one sample sequenced in a study of T cells in tuberculosis. Generated by immunoSEQ multiplex PCR, the TCRdb table keeps only in-frame clones and is missing some. The table shows around 33,000 clones, with 92% occurring only once. Indicated time point: new active TB diagnosis, blood taken before or within 7 days of starting treatment. The sample in question was PBMCs, obtained at tuberculosis diagnosis. These receptors were taken from an adult with tuberculosis. Some clones in this sample may be carry-over from other donors' samples.

The chain links TRBV7-2 to TRBJ2-7; TRBD2 aligns across 9 bases. The CDR3 extends over 14 amino acids. The V segment lost 5 bases and the J segment 3 bases; nucleotides outside the gene matches: 5. Germline V gene lookup returns CDR1 SGHTA and CDR2 FQGNSA. The CDR3 sequence: CASSAGTSLYEQYF. CDR3 DNA sequence: TGTGCCAGCAGCGCGGGGACTAGCCTCTACGAGCAGTACTTC.

The chain joins TRBV30 to TRBJ2-2; D might be TRBD1 (5 bases). The CDR3 is made up of 13 amino acids. Germline CDR1 reads GTSNPN; CDR2 reads SVGIG (reference sequence). Trimming took off 6 bases at V and 2 bases at J, with 10 bases between the two ends. The CDR3 DNA sequence: TGTGCCTGTATACAGGATAACACCGGGGAGCTGTTTTTT. It encodes CACIQDNTGELFF. The whole variable domain, filled in from reference TRBV30 and TRBJ2-2, reads SQTIHQWPATLVQPVGSPLSLECTVEGTSNPNLYWYRQAAGRGLQLLFYSVGIGQISSEVPQNLSASRPQDRQFILSSKKLLLSDSGFYLCACIQDNTGELFFGEGSRLTVL.

The chain links TRBV27 to TRBJ2-7; D possibly corresponds to TRBD2 (5 bases). The CDR3 contains 13 residues. Between the trimmed V and J ends, which lost 3 bases and 9 bases, there was a span of 15 bases. Germline V CDR1 and CDR2: MNHEY, SMNVEV (reference sequence). The chain's CDR3 is CASSLARAGGQYF. In nucleotides, the CDR3 is TGTGCCAGCAGTTTGGCGAGGGCCGGCGGGCAGTACTTC.

This chain links TRBV13 with TRBJ2-4, with D perhaps matching TRBD1 (5 bases). This CDR3 comprises 13 residues. Germline lookup yields CDR1 PRHDT and CDR2 FYEKMQ (reference sequence). Deletions cut 5 bases from V and 4 bases from J, with 9 bases between. The CDR3 nucleotides read TGTGCCAGCAGCCCCGACAGAAAAAACATTCAGTACTTC. It codes for CASSPDRKNIQYF.

This sequence joins TRBV11-2 and TRBJ1-5, with D perhaps matching TRBD1 (5 bases). CDR1 SGHAT and CDR2 FQNNGV come from the germline V gene. V dropped 0 bases and J dropped 10 bases, with 22 bases sitting between them. The CDR3 consists of 17 residues. The CDR3 here is CASSLDAFGRLGGPQHF. In nucleotides, the CDR3 is TGTGCCAGCAGCTTAGATGCGTTCGGGCGGCTCGGGGGTCCCCAGCATTTT.

The J gene is TRBJ1-2, the V gene TRBV10-3; possibly TRBD1 for D (6 bases). Germline CDR1 is ENHRY and CDR2 is SYGVKD. Trimming cost V 6 bases and J 4 bases, with 15 bases left between them. CDR3 length: 14 amino acids. The CDR3: CAIRVQGNPYGYTF. The CDR3 DNA reads as TGTGCCATCAGAGTACAGGGTAACCCCTATGGCTACACCTTC.

V is TRBV5-6 and J is TRBJ1-5; perhaps TRBD1 as D (6 bases). CDR3 length: 18 residues. Germline V gene sequence: CDR1 SGHDT, CDR2 YYEEEE. Trimming pared 3 bases from V and 2 bases from J, leaving 21 bases between. CDR3: CASSSWRPYRVGNQPQHF. The CDR3 DNA sequence: TGTGCCAGCAGCTCCTGGAGACCCTACAGGGTCGGCAATCAGCCCCAGCATTTT.

The V call is TRBV5-1, the J call TRBJ2-7, with D perhaps TRBD2 (5 bases). The CDR3 loop spans 12 amino acids. V was pared by 4 bases and J by 6 bases, with 11 bases between. CDR1 is SGHRS and CDR2 is YFSETQ in the germline V gene. CDR3 coding DNA: TGCGCCAGCAGCGGGATCCGGGGCGAGCAGTACTTC. Its protein product is CASSGIRGEQYF.

The CDR3 reads CASRTSGETDTQYF. CDR3 coding DNA: TGCGCCAGCAGGACTAGCGGGGAGACAGATACGCAGTATTTT. This chain joins TRBV10-2 and TRBJ2-3; 11 bases line up with TRBD2. The CDR3 contains 14 residues. Germline-derived CDR1 and CDR2 are WSHSY and SAAADI. V was pared by 6 bases and J by 3 bases, with 2 bases of the junction left unmatched.

The V and J genes are TRBV19 and TRBJ2-7, with 7 bases identical to TRBD1. The V gene end was trimmed by 1 base and the J gene end by 3 bases; junction bases not matched to a gene: 3. The CDR3 length is 14 residues. Per the germline V gene, CDR1 is LNHDA and CDR2 is SQIVND (reference sequence). The CDR3 DNA is TGTGCCAGTAGTATAGTTGACAGGGTCTACGAGCAGTACTTC. Residues: CASSIVDRVYEQYF.

The chain combines TRBV7-2 with TRBJ2-3, with 11 bases lining up with TRBD2. V shed 5 bases, J shed 6 bases, and the junction held 7 bases outside the gene matches. The CDR3 length is 15 residues. Germline V gene sequence: CDR1 SGHTA, CDR2 FQGNSA. The CDR3 spells CASSRIAGGPDTQYF. In DNA form, the CDR3 reads TGTGCCAGCAGCAGAATAGCGGGGGGGCCCGATACGCAGTATTTT.

The chain uses TRBV21-1 and TRBJ1-2. TRBV21-1 is a pseudogene. The CDR3 spans 12 residues. The CDR3, as DNA: TGTGCCAGCAGATACGGGAACTATGGCTACACCTTC. This encodes CASRYGNYGYTF.

The J gene is TRBJ2-2, the V gene TRBV2; 8 nucleotides line up with TRBD1. Germline V lookup: CDR1 SNHLY, CDR2 FYNNEI. J lost 5 bases, V lost 6 bases, and 8 bases had no gene match. This CDR3 comprises 15 residues. The DNA for the CDR3 is TGTGCCAGCAGAGCGGACAGGGAGCCGACCGGGGAGCTGTTTTTT. This encodes CASRADREPTGELFF.

This chain connects TRBV6-1 to TRBJ2-5; TRBD1 matches at 7 bases. Germline CDR1 and CDR2: MNHNS and SASEGT. V shed 6 bases and J 4 bases; nucleotides not matched to a gene: 8. CDR3 length: 14 residues. This CDR3 reads CASSDRQGRETQYF. The CDR3 nucleotides read TGTGCCAGCAGCGACAGACAGGGCAGAGAGACCCAGTACTTC.

The chain carries TRBV6-1 and TRBJ2-1; 12 bases align to TRBD1. The V segment lost 6 bases and the J segment 7 bases; nucleotides outside the gene matches: 7. Looked up from germline, CDR1 is MNHNS and CDR2 is SASEGT. The CDR3 has 15 amino acids. The CDR3 DNA follows: TGTGCCAGCAGGCCGGGACAGGGGGCGAGGAATGAGCAGTTCTTC. Protein: CASRPGQGARNEQFF.

The chain links TRBV27 to TRBJ1-3; unclear D gene. The CDR3 is 14 amino acids. The V and J ends lost 3 bases and 4 bases respectively, with 10 bases between them. Germline V CDR1 and CDR2: MNHEY, SMNVEV (reference sequence). CDR3 nucleotides: TGTGCCAGCAGTTTTGACATGTCCGGAAACACCATATATTTT. This translates into CASSFDMSGNTIYF.

This chain's CDR3 is CASSYSGRGGAYEQYF. The CDR3 DNA reads as TGTGCCAGCAGTTACAGTGGTAGGGGGGGAGCATACGAGCAGTACTTC. The chain employs TRBV6-6 and TRBJ2-7, with D possibly being TRBD2 (7 bases). The V end was cut by 2 bases, the J end by 4 bases, with 18 bases between. The CDR3 is 16 residues long. Germline CDR1 reads MNHNY; CDR2 reads SVGAGI (reference sequence).

The V gene is TRBV7-2, the J gene TRBJ2-1; D is undetermined. This CDR3 comprises 16 residues. Germline CDR1 SGHTA, CDR2 FQGNSA. Trimming removed 4 bases at V and 2 bases at J, with 15 bases between. CDR3 amino acids: CASSYLKSLTYNEQFF. CDR3 in DNA: TGTGCCAGCAGCTACCTCAAGAGTCTAACCTACAATGAGCAGTTCTTC.

In its sample, this clone was seen once. V usage is TRBV5-1 and J usage is TRBJ1-2, with D tentatively TRBD1 (6 bases). The germline gives CDR1 SGHRS, CDR2 YFSETQ. V was clipped by 2 bases and J by 3 bases, with 11 bases between them. The CDR3 extends over 14 amino acids. The CDR3 reads CASSFGAGDYGYTF. The CDR3 DNA reads TGCGCCAGCAGCTTCGGCGCAGGGGACTATGGCTACACCTTC.